A selection of T cell receptor beta chains follows, all from one sample in a study of blood T cell repertoires in COVID-19. Sequencing used immunoSEQ multiplex PCR; TCRdb keeps in-frame clones, though not all of them. In the table there are about 310,000 clones, about 90% of which are singletons. Sequencing was carried out using PBMCs or T cells enriched from blood (not recorded which). The source of these receptors is a woman in her 30s who had recovered from COVID-19. Each CDR3 is given with its conserved first and last residue. The order of the fields is D gene, clone size, J gene, V gene, CDR3 protein, CDR3 DNA. A D gene is named only where the DNA matches it firmly. Size is stated for part of the rows, as once, few or many counts, or as a class when the clone is expanded.

>TRBD1|-|TRBJ1-6|TRBV2
CASRELITGASPLHF
TGTGCCAGCAGAGAACTTATAACAGGGGCCTCACCCCTCCACTTT
>TRBD2|once|TRBJ2-1|TRBV7-9
CASSLVGREGQFF
TGTGCCAGCAGCTTAGTGGGCCGGGAGGGGCAGTTCTTC
>TRBD2|-|TRBJ2-1|TRBV24-1
CATSDQLAAKHNEQFF
TGTGCCACCAGTGATCAACTAGCGGCCAAACACAATGAGCAGTTCTTC
>-|many|TRBJ1-4|TRBV27
CASSFRAITNEKLFF
TGTGCCAGCAGTTTCAGGGCTATAACTAATGAAAAACTGTTTTTT
>TRBD1|-|TRBJ2-7|TRBV27
CASRDTGERGHEQYF
TGTGCCAGCAGGGATACAGGGGAGCGCGGGCACGAGCAGTACTTC
>-|-|TRBJ1-2|TRBV30
CAWSVVTDLGYTF
TGTGCCTGGAGTGTAGTAACAGATCTCGGCTACACCTTC
>TRBD2|-|TRBJ2-1|TRBV19
CASSPRTSGSSSYNEQFF
TGTGCCAGTAGTCCTCGTACTAGCGGGTCTAGCTCCTACAATGAGCAGTTCTTC
>-|-|TRBJ1-3|TRBV5-1
CASTPDSNTGNTIYF
TGCGCCAGCACCCCGGACAGTAACACTGGAAACACCATATATTTT
>-|-|TRBJ1-3|TRBV29-1
CSNKGGSGNTIYF
TGCAGCAATAAAGGGGGCTCTGGAAACACCATATATTTT
>TRBD1|-|TRBJ2-7|TRBV6-1
CASSEYRGSYEQYF
TGTGCCAGCAGTGAATACAGGGGGTCCTACGAGCAGTACTTC